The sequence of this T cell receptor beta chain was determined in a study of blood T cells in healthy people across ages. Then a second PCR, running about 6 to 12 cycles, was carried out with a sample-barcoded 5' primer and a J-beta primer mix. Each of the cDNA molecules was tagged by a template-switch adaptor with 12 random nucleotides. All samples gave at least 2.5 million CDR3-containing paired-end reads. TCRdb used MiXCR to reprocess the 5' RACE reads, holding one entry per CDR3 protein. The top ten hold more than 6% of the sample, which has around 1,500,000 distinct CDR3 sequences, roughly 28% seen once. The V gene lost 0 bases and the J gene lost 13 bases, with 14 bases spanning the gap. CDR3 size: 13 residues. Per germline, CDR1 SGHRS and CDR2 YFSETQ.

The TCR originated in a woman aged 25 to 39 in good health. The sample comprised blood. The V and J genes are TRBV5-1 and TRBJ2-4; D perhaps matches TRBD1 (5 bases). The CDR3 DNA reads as TGCGCCAGCAGCTTGGACTATCAGGGTGAGCAGTACTTC. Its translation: CASSLDYQGEQYF.